Here is one T cell receptor beta chain with its context. A few counts support this clone. Its antigen is not yet known. No qualities accompany the bases; no much larger clone lies one base away. The time point label here, explained by the study, means: 2013-2014 season, 7 days after vaccination. Adults received seasonal inactivated influenza vaccine (Fluvarix), and TCRB sequencing tracked sorted blood CD4 subsets before and after vaccination. To be eligible, subjects had to live in the community and must not have received influenza vaccine in the previous 6 months. Exclusions included influenza vaccine contraindications, substance abuse, HIV/AIDS, active malignancy, immunomodulatory medication and active illness such as respiratory infection. At each time point, about 35 to 110 mL of blood was collected. Circulating Tfh were defined as non-naive CD4+CXCR5+PD-1+ cells, and these cells were sorted into ICOS+CD38+ and ICOS-CD38- fractions. PBMC were isolated using Ficoll-Paque PLUS or SepMate separation. Before DNA extraction, cell subsets were sorted from PBMC on a BD FACS Aria.

Library preparation employed the immunoSEQ multiplex PCR assay. Adaptive Biotechnologies handled the TCRB amplification, library preparation, sequencing and preliminary bioinformatics at Survey level resolution. TCRB sequencing used multiplex PCR amplification of genomic DNA from sorted cTfh populations. In the source study's methods: Clonality was calculated in R as 1 minus normalized Shannon entropy, and the Gini index was computed with the R package ineq. The overlap score was defined as the summed counts of shared sequences divided by the total counts of all sequences in both compared samples. The significance of shared clonotypes was tested with Fisher's exact test, assuming a theoretical repertoire of 10^7 TCRB sequences. TCRdb carries this immuneACCESS record with in-frame sequences only. Its versions omit some clonotypes, under half of them owing to an unresolved V gene in the studies checked, with the rest unexplained. Clonal size and the V and J genes are those of that table, whereas D and trimming came from the DNA. Within this sample are around 780 clones, with approximately 67% of them counted one time only. Less than 8.5% of the sample rests with the top ten.

This sample was taken from a study of follicular helper T cells after annual influenza vaccination (dated by TCRdb to about 2017). At the level of the whole study: Blood was drawn on days 0, 7 and 28 after each seasonal influenza vaccination. To study recall of cTfh clones, some subjects were followed through successive annual vaccinations in the 2013-2014, 2014-2015 and 2015-2016 seasons. One week after vaccination, a second recruited cohort of about eleven subjects (Table S1) displayed a similar ICOS+CD38+ cTfh response. Multi-year samples were obtained from about 6 subjects, with two vaccination seasons covered for a few subjects and three seasons covered for two subjects. The 2013-2014 samples were cryopreserved, while the 2015 samples were processed right after collection.

Paper-wide results and their limitations: Only roughly 10-21% of analyzed cells yielded productive TCRB sequences, so sampling of rare clonotypes was not possible. ICOS+CD38+ cTfh clonality correlated with the frequency of that population, and its change correlated with the change in circulating plasmablast frequency. With successive annual vaccinations, a recurrent oligoclonal ICOS+CD38+ cTfh response was recalled, and this response contained tetramer and AIM influenza-specific clonotypes. Day 7 ICOS+CD38+ clones were most often found later in ICOS-CD38- cTfh, suggesting that subset may serve as a memory reservoir.

CDR1 and CDR2, looked up from the germline V gene, are LGHNA and YSLEER. Unmatched junction bases come to 5, with V trimmed by 1 base and J by 2 bases. Including the terminal cysteine and phenylalanine, the CDR3 comprises 16 residues. Only the CDR3 DNA is retained, 48 bases long and in frame from the first base. This clonotype was obtained from an adult who received the influenza vaccine. The chain is encoded by TRBV4-3 joined to TRBJ1-2, with TRBD1 matching 9 junction bases. The source material was CXCR5+ CD38+ circulating T follicular helper cells from blood, sampled 7 days after influenza vaccination. Read against the paper, the sample's cell subset or site label means: circulating Tfh, non-naive CD4+CXCR5+PD-1+ (ICOS+CD38+ or ICOS-CD38-). The DNA sequence follows: TGCGCCAGCAGCCAAGGGGGACAGGGAGAAAACTATGGCTACACCTTC. Its translation is CASSQGGQGENYGYTF.